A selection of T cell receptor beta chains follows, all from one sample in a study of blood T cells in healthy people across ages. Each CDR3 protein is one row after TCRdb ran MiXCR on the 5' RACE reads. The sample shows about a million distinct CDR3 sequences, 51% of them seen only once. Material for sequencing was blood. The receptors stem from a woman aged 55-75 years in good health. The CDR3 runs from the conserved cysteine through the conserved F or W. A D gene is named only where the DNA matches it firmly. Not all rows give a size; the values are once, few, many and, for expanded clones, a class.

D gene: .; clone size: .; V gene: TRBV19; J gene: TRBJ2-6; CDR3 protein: CASSIATGPPGGANVLTF; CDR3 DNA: TGTGCCAGTAGTATAGCTACAGGGCCTCCGGGTGGGGCCAACGTCCTGACTTTC
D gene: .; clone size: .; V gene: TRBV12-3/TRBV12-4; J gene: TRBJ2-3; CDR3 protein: CASSVKVADPRGTQYF; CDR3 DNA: TGTGCCAGCAGTGTAAAGGTGGCTGACCCAAGGGGTACGCAGTATTTT
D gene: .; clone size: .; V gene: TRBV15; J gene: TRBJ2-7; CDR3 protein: CATSRASWNEQYF; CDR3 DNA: TGTGCCACCAGCCGGGCTAGCTGGAATGAGCAGTACTTC
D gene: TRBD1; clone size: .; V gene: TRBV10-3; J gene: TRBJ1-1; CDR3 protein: CAISESLTGGMAFF; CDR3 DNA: TGTGCCATCAGTGAGTCTCTGACAGGGGGCATGGCTTTCTTT
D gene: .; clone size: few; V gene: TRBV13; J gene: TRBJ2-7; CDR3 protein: CASSFTGPYEQYF; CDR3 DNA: TGTGCCAGCAGCTTTACCGGCCCCTACGAGCAGTACTTC
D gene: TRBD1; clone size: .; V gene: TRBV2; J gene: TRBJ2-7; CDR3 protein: CASSEAGTGGGIEQYF; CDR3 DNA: TGTGCCAGCAGTGAAGCAGGGACAGGGGGGGGGATCGAGCAGTACTTC
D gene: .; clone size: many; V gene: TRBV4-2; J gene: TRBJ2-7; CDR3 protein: CASSQDNEDYEQYF; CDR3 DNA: TGTGCCAGCAGCCAAGATAATGAGGACTACGAGCAGTACTTC
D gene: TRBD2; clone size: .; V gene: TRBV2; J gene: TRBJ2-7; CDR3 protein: CASSPPTSGSNEQYF; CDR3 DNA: TGTGCCAGCAGCCCCCCCACTAGCGGGAGCAACGAGCAGTACTTC
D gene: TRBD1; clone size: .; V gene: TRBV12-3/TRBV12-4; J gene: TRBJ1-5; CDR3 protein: CASRPDRERQPQHF; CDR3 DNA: TGTGCCAGCAGACCCGACAGGGAGAGACAGCCCCAGCATTTT
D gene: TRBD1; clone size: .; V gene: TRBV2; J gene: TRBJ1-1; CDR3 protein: CASSATQGLTEAFF; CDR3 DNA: TGTGCCAGCAGTGCTACACAGGGGCTCACTGAAGCTTTCTTT
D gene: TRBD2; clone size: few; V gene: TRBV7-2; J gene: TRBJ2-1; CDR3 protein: CASSNGGTSGGINEQFF; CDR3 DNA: TGTGCCAGCAGCAACGGGGGGACTAGCGGGGGGATCAATGAGCAGTTCTTC
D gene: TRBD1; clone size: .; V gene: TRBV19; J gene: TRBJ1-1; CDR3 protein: CASSRDRDWTEAFF; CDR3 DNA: TGTGCCAGTAGTCGGGACAGGGATTGGACTGAAGCTTTCTTT
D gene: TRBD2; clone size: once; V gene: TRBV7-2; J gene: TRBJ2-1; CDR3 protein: CASSKGSSGTYNEQFF; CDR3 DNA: TGTGCCAGCAGCAAGGGGTCTAGCGGGACCTACAATGAGCAGTTCTTC
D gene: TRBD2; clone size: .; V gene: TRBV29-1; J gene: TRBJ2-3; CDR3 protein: CSVGLGLASSDTQYF; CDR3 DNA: TGCAGCGTTGGTTTAGGACTAGCGTCCTCAGATACGCAGTATTTT
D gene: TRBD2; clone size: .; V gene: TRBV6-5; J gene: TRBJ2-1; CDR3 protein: CASSLRPSGATYNEQFF; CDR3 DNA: TGTGCCAGCAGTCTACGCCCTAGCGGGGCAACCTACAATGAGCAGTTCTTC
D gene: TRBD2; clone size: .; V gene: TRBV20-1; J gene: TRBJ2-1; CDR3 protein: CSAPSGTSGFNEQFF; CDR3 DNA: TGCAGTGCTCCCTCCGGGACTAGCGGCTTCAATGAGCAGTTCTTC
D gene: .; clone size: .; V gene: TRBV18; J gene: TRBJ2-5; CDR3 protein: CASSPLKAGAQETQYF; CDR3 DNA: TGTGCCAGCTCACCATTAAAAGCAGGGGCCCAAGAGACCCAGTACTTC
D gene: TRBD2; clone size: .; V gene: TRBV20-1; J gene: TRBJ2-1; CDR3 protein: CSALGTSGLPRDEQFF; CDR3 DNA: TGCAGTGCCCTCGGGACTAGCGGGCTCCCTAGGGATGAGCAGTTCTTC
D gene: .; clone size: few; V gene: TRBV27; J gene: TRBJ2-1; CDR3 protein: CASRGLSSYNEQFF; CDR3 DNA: TGTGCCAGCCGGGGTCTGAGCTCCTACAATGAGCAGTTCTTC
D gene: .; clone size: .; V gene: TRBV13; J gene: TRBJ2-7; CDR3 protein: CASSLFQEPYEQYF; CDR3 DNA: TGTGCCAGCAGCTTATTCCAGGAGCCCTACGAGCAGTACTTC
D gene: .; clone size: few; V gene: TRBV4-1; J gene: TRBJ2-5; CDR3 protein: CASSQDFQETQYF; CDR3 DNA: TGCGCCAGCAGCCAAGATTTCCAAGAGACCCAGTACTTC
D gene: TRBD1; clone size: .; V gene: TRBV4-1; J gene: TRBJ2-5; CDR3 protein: CASSQVGTGWQETQYF; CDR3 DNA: TGCGCCAGCAGCCAAGTGGGGACAGGTTGGCAAGAGACCCAGTACTTC
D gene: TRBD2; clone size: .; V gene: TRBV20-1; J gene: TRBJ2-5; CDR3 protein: CSVGTSGRFETQYF; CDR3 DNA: TGCAGTGTTGGGACTAGCGGGAGGTTTGAGACCCAGTACTTC
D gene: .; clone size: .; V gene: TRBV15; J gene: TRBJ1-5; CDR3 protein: CATSRDSNTGSGNQPQHF; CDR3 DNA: TGTGCCACCAGCAGAGACTCAAACACAGGGTCGGGCAATCAGCCCCAGCATTTT
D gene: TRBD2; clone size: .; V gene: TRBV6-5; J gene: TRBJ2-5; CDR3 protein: CASSFWGGTETQYF; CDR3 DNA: TGTGCCAGCAGTTTCTGGGGAGGGACGGAGACCCAGTACTTC
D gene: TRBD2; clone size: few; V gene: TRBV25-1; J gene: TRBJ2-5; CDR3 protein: CASSDTGGQETQYF; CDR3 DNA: TGTGCCAGCAGTGATACGGGGGGCCAAGAGACCCAGTACTTC